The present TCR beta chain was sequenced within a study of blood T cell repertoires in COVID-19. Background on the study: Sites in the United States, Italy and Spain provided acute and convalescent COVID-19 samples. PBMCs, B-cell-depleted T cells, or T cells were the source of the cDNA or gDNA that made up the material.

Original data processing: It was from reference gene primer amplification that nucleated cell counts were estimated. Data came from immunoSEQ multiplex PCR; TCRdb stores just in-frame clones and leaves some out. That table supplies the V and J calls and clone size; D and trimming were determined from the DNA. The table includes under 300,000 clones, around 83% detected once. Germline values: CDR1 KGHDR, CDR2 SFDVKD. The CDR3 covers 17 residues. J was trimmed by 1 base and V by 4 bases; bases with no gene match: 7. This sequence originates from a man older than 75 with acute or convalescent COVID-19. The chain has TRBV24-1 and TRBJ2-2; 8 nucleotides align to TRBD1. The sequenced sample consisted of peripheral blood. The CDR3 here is CATSDPGQGRNTGELFF. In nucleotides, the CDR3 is TGTGCCACCAGTGACCCAGGACAGGGAAGGAACACCGGGGAGCTGTTTTTT.